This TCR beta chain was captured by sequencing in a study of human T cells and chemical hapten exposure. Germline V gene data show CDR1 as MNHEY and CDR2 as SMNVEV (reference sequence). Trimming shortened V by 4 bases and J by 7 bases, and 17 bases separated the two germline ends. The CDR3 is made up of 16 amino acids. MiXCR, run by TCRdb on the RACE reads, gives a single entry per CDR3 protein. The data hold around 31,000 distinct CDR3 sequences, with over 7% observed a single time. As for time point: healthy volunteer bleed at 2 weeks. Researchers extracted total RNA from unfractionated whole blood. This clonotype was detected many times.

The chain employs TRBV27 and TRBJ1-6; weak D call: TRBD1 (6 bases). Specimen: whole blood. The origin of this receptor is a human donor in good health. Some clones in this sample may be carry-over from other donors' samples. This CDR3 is CASSSLGAGVNSPLHF. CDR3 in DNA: TGTGCCAGCAGTTCGCTGGGGGCGGGTGTGAATTCACCCCTCCACTTT.